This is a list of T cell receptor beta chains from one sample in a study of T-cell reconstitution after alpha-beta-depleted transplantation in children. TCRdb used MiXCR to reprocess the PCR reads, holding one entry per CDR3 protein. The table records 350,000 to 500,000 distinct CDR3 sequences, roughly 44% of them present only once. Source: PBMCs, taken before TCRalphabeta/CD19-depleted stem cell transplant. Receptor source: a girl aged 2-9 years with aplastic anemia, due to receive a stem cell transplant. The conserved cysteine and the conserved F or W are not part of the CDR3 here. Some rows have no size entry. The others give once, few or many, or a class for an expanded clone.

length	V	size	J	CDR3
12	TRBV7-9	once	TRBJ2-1	ASSLVSGHNEQF
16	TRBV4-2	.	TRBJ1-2	ASSQGRIRREYDYGYT
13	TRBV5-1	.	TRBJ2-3	ASRRDVGQTDTQY
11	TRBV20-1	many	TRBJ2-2	SARTGRTGELF
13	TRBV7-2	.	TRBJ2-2	ASSLIRANAGELF
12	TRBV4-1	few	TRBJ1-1	ASSPPNGPTEAF
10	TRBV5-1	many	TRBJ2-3	ASSVLAEPRY
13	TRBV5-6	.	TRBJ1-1	ASSIGRGSGTEAF
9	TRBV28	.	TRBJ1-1	ASSRSWQAF
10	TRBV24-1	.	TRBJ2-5	ATSTAQETQY
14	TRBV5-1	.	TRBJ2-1	ASSEGLAGGHDEQF
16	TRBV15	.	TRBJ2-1	ATSRELVGQGAWNEQF
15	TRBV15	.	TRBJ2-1	ATSRLAGSSRYNEQF
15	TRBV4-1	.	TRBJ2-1	ASSHLEIRGTAREQF
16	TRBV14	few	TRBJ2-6	ASSPNQGIWSGANVLT
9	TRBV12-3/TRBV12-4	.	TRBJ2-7	ASSLNHEQY
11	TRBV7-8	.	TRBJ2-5	ASSLANMGVVD
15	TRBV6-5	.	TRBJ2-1	ASSYSSTVASYNEQF
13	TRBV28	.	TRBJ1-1	ASSLGVRGFNEAF
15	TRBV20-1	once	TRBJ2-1	SARGTTSGRASYEQF
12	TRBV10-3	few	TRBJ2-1	AISAVLDMNEQF
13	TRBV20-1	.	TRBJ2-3	SALGLAASTDTQY
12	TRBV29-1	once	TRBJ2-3	SVALRVSTDTQY
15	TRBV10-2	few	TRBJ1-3	ASTAGFWAGSGNTIY
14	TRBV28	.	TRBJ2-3	ASSPPDRAVTDTQY
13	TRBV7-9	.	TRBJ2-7	ASSSKGTASYEQY
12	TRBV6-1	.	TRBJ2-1	ASSEGGRANEQF
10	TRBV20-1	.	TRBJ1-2	SASKSNYGYT
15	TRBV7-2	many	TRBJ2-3	ASSFGTSGSATDTQY
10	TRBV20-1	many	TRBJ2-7	SAGDRSYEQY
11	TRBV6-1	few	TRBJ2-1	ATLAGGVSEQF
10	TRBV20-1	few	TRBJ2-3	SAPRLTDTQY
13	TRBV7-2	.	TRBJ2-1	ASNLLGQAYNEQF
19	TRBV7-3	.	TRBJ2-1	ASSLSPSRTSGNLPYNEQF
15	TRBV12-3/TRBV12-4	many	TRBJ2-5	ASSLIAGTGHQETQY
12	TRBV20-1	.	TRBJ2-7	SARDDEGTYEQY
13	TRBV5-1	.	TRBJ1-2	ASSPGTGANYGYT
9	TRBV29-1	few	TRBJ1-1	SVELGTEAF
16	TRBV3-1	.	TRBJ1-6	ASSHGTGRDIYNSPLH
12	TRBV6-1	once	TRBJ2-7	ASSERPGGIEQY
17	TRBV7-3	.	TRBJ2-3	ASSLTGTSGGALTDTQY
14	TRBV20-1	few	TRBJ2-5	SARDTSDPYQETQY
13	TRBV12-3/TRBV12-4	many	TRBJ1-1	ASSPLMTGFTEAF
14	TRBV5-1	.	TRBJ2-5	ASSRTGPLQKETQY
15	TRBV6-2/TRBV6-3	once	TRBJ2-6	ASSYAGAFSGANVLT
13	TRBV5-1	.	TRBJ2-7	ASSLGPGEVYEQY
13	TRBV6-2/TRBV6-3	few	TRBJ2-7	ASSYGPLPPYEQY
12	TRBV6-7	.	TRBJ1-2	ASSRGPGADGYT
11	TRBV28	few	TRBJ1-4	ASSTTGGEKLF
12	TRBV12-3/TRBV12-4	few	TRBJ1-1	ASSHHQGYTEAF